Sequencing of this TCR beta chain was carried out in a study of immune evolution from preneoplasia to lung adenocarcinoma. Turning to the study itself: HLA loss of heterozygosity: roughly 6.4% AIS, about 15% MIA, over 25% ADC, none AAH. Study findings and constraints: Clonality was highest in normal lung, lower in later-stage lesions apparently.

The CDR3 spans 14 residues. Trimming removed 5 bases from V and 5 bases from J, with 14 bases in between. Germline V gives CDR1 SGHNT, CDR2 YYREEE (reference sequence). In the case of this clone: The target antigen is unknown.

The repertoire was sequenced with immunoSEQ multiplex PCR; TCRdb's copy has only in-frame clones and lacks some. Of roughly 10,000 clones in the sample, more than 75% were seen once. The sequencing input was FFPE invasive lung adenocarcinoma tissue. This TCR derives from a person aged 70 to 79 with invasive lung adenocarcinoma. Some clones in this sample may be carry-over from other donors' samples. V and J are TRBV5-4 and TRBJ2-1; D is undetermined. The CDR3 here is CASRTIGSNNEQFF. The CDR3 DNA reads TGTGCCAGCAGAACCATTGGCAGCAACAATGAGCAGTTCTTC.